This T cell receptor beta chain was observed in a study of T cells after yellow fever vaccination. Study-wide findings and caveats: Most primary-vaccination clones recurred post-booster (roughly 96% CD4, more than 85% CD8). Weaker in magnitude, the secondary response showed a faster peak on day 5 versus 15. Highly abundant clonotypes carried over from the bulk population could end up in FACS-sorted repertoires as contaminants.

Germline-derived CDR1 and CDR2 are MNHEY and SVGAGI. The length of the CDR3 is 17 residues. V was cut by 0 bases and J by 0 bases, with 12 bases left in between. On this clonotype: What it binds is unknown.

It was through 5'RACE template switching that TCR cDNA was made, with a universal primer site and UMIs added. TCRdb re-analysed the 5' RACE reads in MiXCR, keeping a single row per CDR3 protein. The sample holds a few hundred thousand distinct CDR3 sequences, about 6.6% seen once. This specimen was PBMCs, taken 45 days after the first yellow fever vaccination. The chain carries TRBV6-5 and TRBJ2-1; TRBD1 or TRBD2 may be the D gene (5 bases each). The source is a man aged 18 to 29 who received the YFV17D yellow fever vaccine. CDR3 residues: CASSYSRGRLSYNEQFF. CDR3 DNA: TGTGCCAGCAGTTACTCGAGGGGCAGACTCTCCTACAATGAGCAGTTCTTC.